These 5 T cell receptor beta chains were sequenced from one sample in a study of blood T cell repertoires in COVID-19. Using immunoSEQ multiplex PCR, the repertoire was profiled, and TCRdb retains in-frame clones only, with some absent. Here the sample spans some 30,000 clones, approximately 85% being singletons. The material sequenced was peripheral blood. All receptors come from a man aged 55 to 70 with active COVID-19.

The V gene is TRBV2, the J gene TRBJ2-1; a weak D match, TRBD2 (7 bases). The CDR3 is 16 amino acids. Trimming shortened V by 6 bases and J by 4 bases, and 19 bases separated the two germline ends. Looked up from germline, CDR1 is SNHLY and CDR2 is FYNNEI. This CDR3 is CASRRGGGPVYNEQFF. The CDR3 bases are TGTGCCAGCAGGAGAGGGGGAGGGCCCGTATACAATGAGCAGTTCTTC. Using reference TRBV2 and TRBJ2-1 for the parts outside the CDR3, the full variable domain is EPEVTQTPSHQVTQMGQEVILRCVPISNHLYFYWYRQILGQKVEFLVSFYNNEISEKSEIFDDQFSVERPDGSNFTLKIRSTKLEDSAMYFCASRRGGGPVYNEQFFGPGTRLTVL.

J is TRBJ2-3 and V is TRBV24-1; 8 bases fit TRBD1. CDR3 length: 15 amino acids. Losses at the gene ends were 4 bases for V and 6 bases for J; bases not matched to a gene: 8. The germline gives CDR1 KGHDR, CDR2 SFDVKD. CDR3 nucleotides: TGTGCCACCAGTGACAAACAAGACAGGGGTGATACGCAGTATTTT. Translating it yields CATSDKQDRGDTQYF.

The chain has TRBV7-8 and TRBJ1-1; possibly TRBD1 for D (6 bases). V shed 6 bases and J shed 8 bases, with 16 bases lying between them. This CDR3 is 13 amino acids long. Per germline, CDR1 SGHVS and CDR2 FQNEAQ. The CDR3 bases are TGTGCCAGCAGGCGTACAGGGAGCTCGGAAGCTTTCTTT. Its protein is CASRRTGSSEAFF.

This chain joins TRBV19 and TRBJ2-3; TRBD2 agrees at 12 bases. V was pared by 5 bases and J by 4 bases, with 4 bases of the junction left unmatched. This CDR3 is 15 amino acids long. Germline CDR1 is LNHDA and CDR2 is SQIVND (reference sequence). CDR3 sequence (DNA): TGTGCCAGTAGTGCCCTAGCGGGAGGGGCAGATACGCAGTATTTT. This translates into CASSALAGGADTQYF.

This clone was observed once. The CDR3 region is CASSEAAAGGYEQYV. The CDR3, as DNA: TGTGCCAGCAGTGAAGCTGCAGCGGGAGGCTACGAGCAGTACGTC. The chain joins TRBV6-1 to TRBJ2-7; TRBD2 matches at 9 bases. This CDR3 contains 15 residues. The germline CDR1 and CDR2 sequences are MNHNS and SASEGT. Trimming cost V 0 bases and J 3 bases; bases outside gene matches: 3.